This T cell receptor beta chain was sequenced for a study of T cell responses to AZD1222 COVID-19 vaccine. Sequencing was performed with immunoSEQ multiplex PCR; in TCRdb, only in-frame clones are kept and a portion is missing. The repertoire holds about 120,000 clones, around nine tenths seen once, with 1% to 1.5% in the top ten. Trimming cost V 2 bases and J 0 bases, with 4 bases left between them. Germline-derived CDR1 and CDR2 are MGHRA and YSYEKL. The CDR3 sequence is 13 residues long. This clone has a single count. This clonotype was obtained from an adult in good health. The specimen was peripheral blood, collected on day 0 of AZD1222 vaccination. The chain employs TRBV4-1 and TRBJ1-1; D not certain. In DNA form, the CDR3 reads TGCGCCAGCAGCCAACGTATGAACACTGAAGCTTTCTTT. Its protein product is CASSQRMNTEAFF.